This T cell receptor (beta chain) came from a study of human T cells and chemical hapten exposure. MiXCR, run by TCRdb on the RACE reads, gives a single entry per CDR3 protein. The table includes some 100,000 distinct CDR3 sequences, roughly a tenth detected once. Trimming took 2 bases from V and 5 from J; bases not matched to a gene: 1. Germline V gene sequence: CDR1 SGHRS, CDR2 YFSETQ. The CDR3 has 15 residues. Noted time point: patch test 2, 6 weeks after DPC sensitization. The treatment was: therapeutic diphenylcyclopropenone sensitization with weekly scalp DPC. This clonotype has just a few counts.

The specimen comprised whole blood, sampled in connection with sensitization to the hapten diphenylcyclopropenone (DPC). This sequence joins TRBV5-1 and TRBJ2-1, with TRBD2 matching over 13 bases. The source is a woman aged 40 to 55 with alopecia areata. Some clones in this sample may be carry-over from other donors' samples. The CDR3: CASSFGTSGDNEQFF. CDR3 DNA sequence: TGCGCCAGCAGCTTTGGGACTAGCGGGGACAATGAGCAGTTCTTC.